This T cell receptor beta chain was found in a study of identical twins. The ends lost 6 bases at V and 5 bases at J; junction bases unmatched: 10. Germline V lookup: CDR1 SEHNR, CDR2 FQNEAQ (reference sequence). This CDR3 contains 15 residues. TCRdb processed the 5' RACE reads anew with MiXCR; each CDR3 protein has one entry. The sample shows fewer than 900,000 distinct CDR3 sequences, about 20% of them seen only once. In addition, the sample was reused for a study of T cells expressing NK-cell markers. That work states: In four donors, dominant clonotypes made up about 28.3-65% of CD3+CD56-NKG2C+ cells.

This sequence originates from a woman in her late teens or twenties in good health. The sample consisted of PBMCs. The chain employs TRBV7-9 and TRBJ2-3, with 8 bases that match TRBD2. CDR3 in amino acids: CASSQSGSGGDTQYF. The CDR3 region has the DNA TGTGCCAGCAGTCAGAGCGGGAGCGGTGGAGATACGCAGTATTTT.